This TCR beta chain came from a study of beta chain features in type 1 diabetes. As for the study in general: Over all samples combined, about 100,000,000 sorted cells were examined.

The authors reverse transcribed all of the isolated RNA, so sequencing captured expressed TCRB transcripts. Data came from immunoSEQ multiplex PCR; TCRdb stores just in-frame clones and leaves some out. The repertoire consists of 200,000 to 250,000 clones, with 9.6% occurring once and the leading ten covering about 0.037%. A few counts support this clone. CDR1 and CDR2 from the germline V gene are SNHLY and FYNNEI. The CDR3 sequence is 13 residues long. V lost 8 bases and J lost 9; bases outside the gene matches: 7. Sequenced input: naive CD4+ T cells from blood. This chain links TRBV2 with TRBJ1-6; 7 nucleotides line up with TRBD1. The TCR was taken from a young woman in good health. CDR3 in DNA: TGTGCCAGCTCCCAGGGGGTTGGTTCACCCCTCCACTTT. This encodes CASSQGVGSPLHF.